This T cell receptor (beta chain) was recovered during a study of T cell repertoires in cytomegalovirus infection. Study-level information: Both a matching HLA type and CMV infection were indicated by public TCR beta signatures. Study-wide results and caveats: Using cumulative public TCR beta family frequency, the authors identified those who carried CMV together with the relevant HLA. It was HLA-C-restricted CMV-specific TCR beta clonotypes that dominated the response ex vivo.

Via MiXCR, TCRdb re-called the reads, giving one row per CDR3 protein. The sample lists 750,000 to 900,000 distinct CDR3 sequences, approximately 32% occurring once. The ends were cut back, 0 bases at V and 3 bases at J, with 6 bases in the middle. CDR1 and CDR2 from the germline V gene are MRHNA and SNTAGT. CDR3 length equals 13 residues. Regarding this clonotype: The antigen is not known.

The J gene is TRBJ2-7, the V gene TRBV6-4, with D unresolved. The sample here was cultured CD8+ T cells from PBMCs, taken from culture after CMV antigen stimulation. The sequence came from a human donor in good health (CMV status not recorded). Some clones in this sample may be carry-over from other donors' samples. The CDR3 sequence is CASSDSNGYEQYF. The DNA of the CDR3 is TGTGCCAGCAGTGACTCGAACGGCTACGAGCAGTACTTC.